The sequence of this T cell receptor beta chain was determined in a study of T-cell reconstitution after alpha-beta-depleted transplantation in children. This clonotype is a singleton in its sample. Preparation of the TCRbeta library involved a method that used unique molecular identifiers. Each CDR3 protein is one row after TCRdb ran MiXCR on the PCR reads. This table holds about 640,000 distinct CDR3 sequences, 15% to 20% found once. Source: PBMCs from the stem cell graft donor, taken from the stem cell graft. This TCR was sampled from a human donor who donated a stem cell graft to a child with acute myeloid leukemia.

Here the CDR3 reads CASTLRPGKVTEAFF. CDR3 coding DNA: TGTGCCAGCACCCTACGCCCGGGGAAGGTCACTGAAGCTTTCTTT. This chain connects TRBV6-2 or TRBV6-3 to TRBJ1-1; no clear D. CDR3 length: 15 amino acids. In germline, CDR1 is MNHEY, CDR2 SVGEGT. V shed 7 bases and J shed 4 bases, with 19 bases lying between them.